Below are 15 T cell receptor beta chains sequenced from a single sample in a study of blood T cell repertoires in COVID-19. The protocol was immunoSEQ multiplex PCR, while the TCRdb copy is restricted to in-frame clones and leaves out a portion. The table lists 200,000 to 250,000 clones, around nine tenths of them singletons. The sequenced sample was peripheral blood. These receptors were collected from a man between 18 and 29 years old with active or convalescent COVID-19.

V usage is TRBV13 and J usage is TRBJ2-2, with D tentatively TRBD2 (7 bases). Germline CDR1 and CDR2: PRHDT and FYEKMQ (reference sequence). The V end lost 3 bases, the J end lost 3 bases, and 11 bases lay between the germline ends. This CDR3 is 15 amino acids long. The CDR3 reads CASSLGGRHTGELFF. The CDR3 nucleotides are TGTGCCAGCAGCTTGGGGGGGCGCCACACCGGGGAGCTGTTTTTT.

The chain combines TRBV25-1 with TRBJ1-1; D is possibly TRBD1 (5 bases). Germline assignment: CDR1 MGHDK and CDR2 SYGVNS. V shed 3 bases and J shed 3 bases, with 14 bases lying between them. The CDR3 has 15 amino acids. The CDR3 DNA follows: TGTGCCAGCAGTGAGGAGGCAGGGAGGGACACTGAAGCTTTCTTT. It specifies CASSEEAGRDTEAFF.

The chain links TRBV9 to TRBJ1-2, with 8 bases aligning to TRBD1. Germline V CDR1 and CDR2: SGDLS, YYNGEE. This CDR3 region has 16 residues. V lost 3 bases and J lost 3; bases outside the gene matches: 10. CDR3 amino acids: CASSARQGKEDYGYTF. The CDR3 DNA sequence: TGTGCCAGCAGCGCCAGACAGGGGAAAGAGGACTATGGCTACACCTTC.

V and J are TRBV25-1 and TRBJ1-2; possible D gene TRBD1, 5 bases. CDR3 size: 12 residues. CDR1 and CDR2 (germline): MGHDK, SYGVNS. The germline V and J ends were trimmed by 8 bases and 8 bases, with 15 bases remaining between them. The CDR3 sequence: CASAQGLGGYTF. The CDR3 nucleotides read TGTGCCAGCGCCCAGGGCCTTGGCGGCTACACCTTC.

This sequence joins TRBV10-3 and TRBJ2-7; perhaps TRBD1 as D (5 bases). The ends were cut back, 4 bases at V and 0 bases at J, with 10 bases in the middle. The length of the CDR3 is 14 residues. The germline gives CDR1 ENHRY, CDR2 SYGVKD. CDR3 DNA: TGTGCCATCAGTGTTCTAGGGGCCTCCTACGAGCAGTACTTC. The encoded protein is CAISVLGASYEQYF.

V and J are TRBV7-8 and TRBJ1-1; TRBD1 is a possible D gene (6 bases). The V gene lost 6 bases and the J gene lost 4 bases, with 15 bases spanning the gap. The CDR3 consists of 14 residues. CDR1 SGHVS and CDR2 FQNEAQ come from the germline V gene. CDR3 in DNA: TGTGCCAGCAGATCCCCGGGACAAAGCACTGAAGCTTTCTTT. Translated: CASRSPGQSTEAFF.

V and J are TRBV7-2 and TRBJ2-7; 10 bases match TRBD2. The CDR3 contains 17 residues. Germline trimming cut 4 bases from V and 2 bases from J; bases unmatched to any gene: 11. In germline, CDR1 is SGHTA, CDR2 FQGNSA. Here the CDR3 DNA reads TGTGCCAGCAGCTCCATAGCCGGGACTAGCGTTACCTACGAGCAGTACTTC. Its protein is CASSSIAGTSVTYEQYF.

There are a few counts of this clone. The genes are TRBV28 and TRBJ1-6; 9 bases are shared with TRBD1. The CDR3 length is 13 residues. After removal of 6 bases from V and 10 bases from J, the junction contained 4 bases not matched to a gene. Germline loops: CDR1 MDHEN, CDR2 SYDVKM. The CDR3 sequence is CASRGTGKSPLHF. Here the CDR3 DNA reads TGTGCCAGCAGAGGGACAGGGAAATCACCCCTCCACTTT. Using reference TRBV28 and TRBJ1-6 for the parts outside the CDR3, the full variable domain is DVKVTQSSRYLVKRTGEKVFLECVQDMDHENMFWYRQDPGLGLRLIYFSYDVKMKEKGDIPEGYSVSREKKERFSLILESASTNQTSMYLCASRGTGKSPLHFGNGTRLTVT.

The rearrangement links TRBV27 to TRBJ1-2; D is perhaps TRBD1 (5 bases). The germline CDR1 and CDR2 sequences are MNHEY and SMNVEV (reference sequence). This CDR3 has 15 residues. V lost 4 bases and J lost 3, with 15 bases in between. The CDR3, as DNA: TGTGCCAGCAGTTCTCCGGGACTGGGCGACTATGGCTACACCTTC. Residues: CASSSPGLGDYGYTF.

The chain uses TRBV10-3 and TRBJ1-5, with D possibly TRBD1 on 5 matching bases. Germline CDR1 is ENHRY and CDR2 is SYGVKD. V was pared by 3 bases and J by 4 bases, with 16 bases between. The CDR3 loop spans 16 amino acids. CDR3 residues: CAISEGQGGENQPQHF. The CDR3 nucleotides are TGTGCCATCAGTGAAGGGCAGGGAGGGGAGAATCAGCCCCAGCATTTT.

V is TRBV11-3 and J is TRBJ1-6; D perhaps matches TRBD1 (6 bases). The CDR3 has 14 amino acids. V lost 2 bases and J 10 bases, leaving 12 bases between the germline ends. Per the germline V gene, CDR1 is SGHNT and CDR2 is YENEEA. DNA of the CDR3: TGTGCCAGCAGCTTACAGGGGCCTAGGTCACCCCTCCACTTT. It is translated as CASSLQGPRSPLHF.

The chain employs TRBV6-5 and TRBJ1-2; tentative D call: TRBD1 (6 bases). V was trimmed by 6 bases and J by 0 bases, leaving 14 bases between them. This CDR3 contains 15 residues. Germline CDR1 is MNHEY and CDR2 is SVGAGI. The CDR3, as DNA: TGTGCCAGCAGAGGGGGTTGGGGTACTAACTATGGCTACACCTTC. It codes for CASRGGWGTNYGYTF.

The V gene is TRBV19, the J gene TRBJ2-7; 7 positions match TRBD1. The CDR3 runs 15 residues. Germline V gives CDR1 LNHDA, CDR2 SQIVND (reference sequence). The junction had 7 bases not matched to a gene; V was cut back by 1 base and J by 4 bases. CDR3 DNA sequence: TGTGCCAGTAGTATAGTGTCAGGGGGAAAATACGAGCAGTACTTC. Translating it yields CASSIVSGGKYEQYF. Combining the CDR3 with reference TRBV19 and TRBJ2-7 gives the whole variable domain DGGITQSPKYLFRKEGQNVTLSCEQNLNHDAMYWYRQDPGQGLRLIYYSQIVNDFQKGDIAEGYSVSREKKESFPLTVTSAQKNPTAFYLCASSIVSGGKYEQYFGPGTRLTVT.

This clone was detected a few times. CDR3 in DNA: TGCGCCAGCAGCCAAGACCTCACCCGGAGAGCAGGGGGATATGGCTACACCTTC. Protein product: CASSQDLTRRAGGYGYTF. The J gene is TRBJ1-2, the V gene TRBV4-3; 7 nucleotides agree with TRBD1. J was trimmed by 5 bases and V by 0 bases; bases with no gene match: 15. The CDR3 runs 18 residues. The germline V gene encodes CDR1 LGHNA and CDR2 YSLEER.

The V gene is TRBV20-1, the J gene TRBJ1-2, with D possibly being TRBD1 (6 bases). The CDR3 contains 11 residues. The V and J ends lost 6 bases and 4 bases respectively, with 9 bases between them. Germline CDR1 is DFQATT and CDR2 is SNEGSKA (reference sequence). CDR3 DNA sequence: TGCAGTGCCCCGGACAGCTATGGCTACACCTTC. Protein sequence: CSAPDSYGYTF.